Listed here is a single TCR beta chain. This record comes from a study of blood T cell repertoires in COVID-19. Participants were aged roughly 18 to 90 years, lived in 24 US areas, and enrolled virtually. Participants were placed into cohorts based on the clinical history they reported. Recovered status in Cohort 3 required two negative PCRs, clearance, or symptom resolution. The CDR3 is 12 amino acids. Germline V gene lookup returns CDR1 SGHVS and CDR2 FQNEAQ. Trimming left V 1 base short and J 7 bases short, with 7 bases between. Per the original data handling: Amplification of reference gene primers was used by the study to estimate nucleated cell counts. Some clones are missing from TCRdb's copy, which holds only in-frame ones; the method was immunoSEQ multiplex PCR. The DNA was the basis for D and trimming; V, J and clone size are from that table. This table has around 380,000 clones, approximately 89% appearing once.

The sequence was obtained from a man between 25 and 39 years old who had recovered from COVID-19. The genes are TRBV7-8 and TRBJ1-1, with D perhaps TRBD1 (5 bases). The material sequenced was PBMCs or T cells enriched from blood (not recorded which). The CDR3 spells CASSLGQLEAFF. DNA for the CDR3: TGTGCCAGCAGCTTAGGACAGCTTGAAGCTTTCTTT. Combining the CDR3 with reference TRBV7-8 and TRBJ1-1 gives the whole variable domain GAGVSQSPRYKVAKRGQDVALRCDPISGHVSLFWYQQALGQGPEFLTYFQNEAQLDKSGLPSDRFFAERPEGSVSTLKIQRTQQEDSAVYLCASSLGQLEAFFGQGTRLTVV.